These T cell receptor beta chains were read from a single sample in a study of T cells in Graves' hyperthyroidism and ophthalmopathy. TCRdb used MiXCR to reprocess the multiplex PCR reads, holding one entry per CDR3 protein. The top ten hold 4% to 6.5% of the sample, which has a few hundred thousand distinct CDR3 sequences, roughly 13% seen once. Sequencing was carried out using blood. The receptors were sampled from a woman between 18 and 29 years old with Graves' hyperthyroidism. Each CDR3 is given without its conserved first and last residue. Clone size appears in some rows only: once, few, many, or a class for an expanded clone.

TRBV6-2/TRBV6-3,.,TRBJ2-4,ASTSRVANIQY
TRBV12-3/TRBV12-4,few,TRBJ2-5,ASSLEGFYGETQY
TRBV20-1,many,TRBJ1-1,SASGTGTSTEAF
TRBV12-3/TRBV12-4,many,TRBJ1-2,ASRLGGALTNYGYT
TRBV7-8,many,TRBJ2-3,ASSSDRGLASLSTDTQY
TRBV10-3,few,TRBJ2-1,AISDPRTSGRGDYNEQF
TRBV20-1,few,TRBJ2-1,SAGGTSGRGRQF
TRBV9,many,TRBJ2-1,ASSVGGRGTGAYNEQF
TRBV5-1,.,TRBJ1-1,ASGAGRRTEAF
TRBV20-1,many,TRBJ2-2,SASIAGNTGELF
TRBV28,many,TRBJ2-3,ASSPQGLHHTDTQY
TRBV3-1,many,TRBJ1-2,ASSQGPTSYQYGYT
TRBV18,many,TRBJ1-6,ASSPTDRGNSPLH
TRBV28,many,TRBJ2-7,ASSLFKRMSYEQY
TRBV6-1,.,TRBJ2-5,ASSPSMETQY
TRBV12-3/TRBV12-4,.,TRBJ1-5,ASSSKNQPQH
TRBV2,many,TRBJ2-7,ASSEGRPSSYEQY
TRBV29-1,few,TRBJ1-2,SGCRREPGYT
TRBV30,many,TRBJ1-5,AWSVYRYQPQH
TRBV7-9,many,TRBJ2-1,ASSPGPLSSYNEQF
TRBV20-1,many,TRBJ2-7,SARDMEFGYEQY
TRBV5-4,.,TRBJ1-3,ASSFPPGRNSGNTIY
TRBV30,few,TRBJ2-7,AWSESVSGRIDEQY
TRBV11-2,.,TRBJ2-6,ASSAGVSGANVLT
TRBV13,many,TRBJ2-3,ASSLEQGADTQY
TRBV12-3/TRBV12-4,many,TRBJ2-1,ASSRQRSSYNEQF
TRBV15,.,TRBJ2-1,ATSRGGGGYNEQF
TRBV28,many,TRBJ2-1,ASSPLGQRTYNEQF
TRBV7-8,.,TRBJ2-7,TSSLTGSEQY
TRBV15,many,TRBJ1-1,ATSREGSSGNTEAF
TRBV4-3,.,TRBJ2-2,ASSRTNTGELF
TRBV13,many,TRBJ1-4,ASGRQRVNEKLF
TRBV28,.,TRBJ2-3,ANSLSPSTDTQY
TRBV28,.,TRBJ1-4,ASIQDREVEKLF
TRBV11-2,many,TRBJ2-2,ASSLVRNTGELF
TRBV4-2,many,TRBJ1-5,ASSQDRGSNQPQH
TRBV4-1,many,TRBJ2-5,ASSQVISRGAED
TRBV11-2,many,TRBJ2-5,ASSYARLAEKETQY
TRBV7-9,many,TRBJ2-1,ASTLSGRYIDEQF
TRBV6-2/TRBV6-3,many,TRBJ2-3,ASSYVAGGPSTDTQY
TRBV3-1,many,TRBJ2-1,ASSPRTIPYNEQF
TRBV7-2,many,TRBJ2-1,ASSLASLRYNEQF
TRBV20-1,many,TRBJ2-7,SARAEEAATNYEQY
TRBV28,many,TRBJ1-6,ASSNKQVHNSPLH
TRBV28,many,TRBJ2-7,ASAPGLSSYEQY
TRBV4-2,.,TRBJ1-5,ASSQEGGRGNQPQH
TRBV12-3/TRBV12-4,many,TRBJ1-2,ASRGDSRRT
TRBV6-1,few,TRBJ1-1,ASRITRNTEAF
TRBV13,few,.,ASSASGTGMVNEQY
TRBV19,many,TRBJ2-1,ASSLTLGTSRDEQF
TRBV2,many,TRBJ1-1,ASRPGRGTEAF
TRBV19,many,TRBJ2-7,ASSIDREHNVREQY